This is a list of T cell receptor beta chains from one sample in a study of cytomegalovirus exposure and HLA in healthy donors. Some clones are missing from TCRdb's copy, which holds only in-frame ones; the method was immunoSEQ multiplex PCR. The data hold roughly 310,000 clones, with roughly 88% observed a single time. Sample: PBMCs. Receptors were obtained from a man aged 30 to 45 in good health and CMV-seronegative. The CDR3 runs from the conserved cysteine through the conserved F or W. Only part of the rows carry a size: once, few, many, or a class if the clone is expanded.

>TRBJ1-5|TRBV19|.
CASSIPTGRQPQHF
>TRBJ2-3|TRBV2|.
CASSGRGGQDTQYF
>TRBJ1-4|TRBV28|.
CASSSTGPNEKLFF
>TRBJ1-5|TRBV5-1|.
CASSFGGDSNQPQHF
>TRBJ2-4|TRBV7-9|.
CASSSPTAAQNIQYF
>TRBJ1-5|TRBV27|.
CASRGGSHQPQHF
>TRBJ2-1|TRBV5-1|.
CASSLASSGPINEQFF
>TRBJ2-3|TRBV5-1|.
CASSYQSGGQAYTQYF
>TRBJ1-3|TRBV6-1|.
CASETSSGNTIYF
>TRBJ2-7|TRBV25-1|.
CASSDRFWDRGSTYEQYF
>TRBJ2-7|TRBV5-4|.
CASSHGASGALTYEQYF
>TRBJ2-1|TRBV5-4|.
CASSRLTSGGARGEQFF
>TRBJ1-2|TRBV9|.
CASSETQGPAYGYTF
>TRBJ2-7|TRBV28|.
CASSPLQGAMYEQYF
>TRBJ1-3|TRBV4-3|.
CASSQDRSGAAGNTIYF
>TRBJ2-3|TRBV5-1|.
CASNRLAGTDTQYF
>TRBJ1-5|TRBV6-6|once
CASSYHKAASQPQHF